Presented here are 23 T cell receptor beta chains from one specimen sequenced in a study of T-cell memory formation after mild COVID-19. TCRdb reprocessed the 5' RACE reads via MiXCR and lists one record per CDR3 protein. The sample consists of roughly 7,000 distinct CDR3 sequences, 50% to 75% of them appearing once. Sequenced: PBMCs or a T cell subset sorted from them (not recorded which). These receptors originate from an adult who had mild COVID-19 (a few samples of this study predate the infection). Cell type and time point are not known.

This clonotype is labeled as medium-sized. The chain has TRBV7-3 and TRBJ1-2; perhaps TRBD1 as D (5 bases). Trimming stripped 3 bases from V and 6 bases from J, with 11 bases between. This CDR3 is built from 13 residues. Per germline, CDR1 SGHTA and CDR2 FQGTGA. CDR3 sequence (DNA): TGTGCCAGCAGCTTGGGACCAAACGATGGCTACACCTTC. Amino acids: CASSLGPNDGYTF.

This clonotype was seen a few times. V gene TRBV4-3 combines with J gene TRBJ2-1; perhaps TRBD2 as D (7 bases). Trimming stripped 5 bases from V and 8 bases from J, with 16 bases between. The CDR3 spans 14 residues. Per the germline V gene, CDR1 is LGHNA and CDR2 is YSLEER. The CDR3 region is CASSRGGARDEQFF. In nucleotides, the CDR3 is TGCGCCAGCAGCAGGGGGGGGGCCAGGGATGAGCAGTTCTTC.

This chain joins TRBV29-1 and TRBJ1-1; D is undetermined. Germline CDR1 SQVTM, CDR2 ANQGSEA. The CDR3 is 10 amino acids. V dropped 6 bases and J dropped 10 bases, with 12 bases sitting between them. The CDR3 DNA reads as TGCAGCGTAGGAGGGCAAGGAGCTTTCTTT. This gives the protein CSVGGQGAFF.

The V and J genes are TRBV4-3 and TRBJ2-1, with 13 nucleotides matching TRBD2. CDR1 is LGHNA, CDR2 YSLEER, per germline. V lost 0 bases, J lost 8 bases, and 10 bases stayed unmatched. The CDR3 extends over 18 amino acids. CDR3 region: CASSQDHPGTSGIDEQFF. In DNA, the CDR3 is TGCGCCAGCAGCCAAGATCATCCAGGGACTAGCGGGATCGATGAGCAGTTCTTC.

The V call is TRBV19, the J call TRBJ2-7, with TRBD2 matching 8 bases. The CDR3 extends over 15 amino acids. In germline, CDR1 is LNHDA, CDR2 SQIVND (reference sequence). Germline trimming cut 6 bases from V and 3 bases from J; bases unmatched to any gene: 10. The CDR3 nucleotides are TGTGCCAGTAGCGCGGGATGGACTAGCCTCTACGAGCAGTACTTC. Translated: CASSAGWTSLYEQYF.

This clonotype was seen repeatedly, ten times or more. The V gene is TRBV2, the J gene TRBJ2-1; a weak D match, TRBD1 (6 bases). Per the germline V gene, CDR1 is SNHLY and CDR2 is FYNNEI. This CDR3 spans 15 amino acids. V lost 6 bases to trimming and J lost 5 bases, with 17 bases between them. Here the CDR3 reads CASREDSLQDNEQFF. CDR3 nucleotides: TGTGCCAGCAGGGAGGACAGCCTACAAGACAATGAGCAGTTCTTC.

Sample share makes this clonotype medium-sized. The V gene is TRBV7-6, the J gene TRBJ1-4; D remains unclear. V lost 4 bases, J lost 0 bases, and 9 bases lay in between. The CDR3 extends over 15 amino acids. Germline V CDR1 and CDR2: SGHVS, FNYEAQ. Written as DNA, the CDR3 is TGTGCCAGCAGCTCCCAAATTGCAACTAATGAAAAACTGTTTTTT. Amino acids: CASSSQIATNEKLFF.

This clonotype showed up just a few times. V gene TRBV4-1 combines with J gene TRBJ2-2; D unresolved. The V end lost 0 bases, the J end lost 6 bases, and 11 bases lay between the germline ends. Per germline, CDR1 MGHRA and CDR2 YSYEKL. The CDR3 is 15 amino acids. CDR3 DNA: TGCGCCAGCAGCCAAGACAGTGGTGGGGCCGGGGAGCTGTTTTTT. This sequence encodes CASSQDSGGAGELFF.

Judged by abundance, this clonotype is medium-sized. The V and J genes are TRBV6-2 or TRBV6-3 and TRBJ2-7; 9 nucleotides align to TRBD1. The germline gives CDR1 MNHEY, CDR2 SVGEGT. The CDR3 length is 14 residues. The V and J ends lost 7 bases and 3 bases, in that order; junction bases with no gene match: 7. The CDR3 sequence: CASKNPGQGYEQYV. CDR3 sequence (DNA): TGTGCCAGCAAGAATCCGGGACAGGGCTACGAGCAGTACGTC.

V and J are TRBV18 and TRBJ2-7, with a tentative D call TRBD2 (6 bases). Germline V CDR1 and CDR2: KGHSH, LQKENI. Trimming stripped 2 bases from V and 6 bases from J, with 11 bases between. The CDR3 spans 13 residues. The DNA for the CDR3 is TGTGCCAGCTCACCAAGGACTAAGGGCGAGCAGTACGTC. Translating gives CASSPRTKGEQYV.

The chain has TRBV4-3 and TRBJ2-3; 9 positions agree with TRBD1. The CDR3 extends over 16 amino acids. J gave up 2 bases and V 3 bases, and 6 bases lay outside the gene matches. Germline lookup yields CDR1 LGHNA and CDR2 YSLEER. In DNA, the CDR3 is TGCGCCAGCAGCCATCTAAGACAGGGGGACACAGATACGCAGTATTTT. It translates to CASSHLRQGDTDTQYF.

By its share, this clonotype is medium-sized (0.01 to 0.1%). The chain uses TRBV7-9 and TRBJ2-5; 8 positions match TRBD2. The CDR3 is 14 residues long. CDR1 is SEHNR, CDR2 FQNEAQ, per germline (reference sequence). Unmatched junction bases numbered 5, after V lost 5 bases and J lost 3 bases. CDR3 nucleotide sequence: TGTGCCAGCAGCCCCACTAGCGGTAAAGAGACCCAGTACTTC. Encoded protein: CASSPTSGKETQYF. The variable domain in full, with the rest retrieved from reference TRBV7-9 and TRBJ2-5, is DTGVSQNPRHKITKRGQNVTFRCDPISEHNRLYWYRQTLGQGPEFLTYFQNEAQLEKSRLLSDRFSAERPKGSFSTLEIQRTEQGDSAMYLCASSPTSGKETQYFGPGTRLLVL.

This chain links TRBV6-5 with TRBJ2-1, with 10 nucleotides matching TRBD2. The germline gives CDR1 MNHEY, CDR2 SVGAGI. The trim removed 6 bases at V and 0 bases at J, leaving 2 bases unmatched. The CDR3 loop spans 15 amino acids. CDR3 bases: TGTGCCAGCAGACCTAGCGGGAGCTCCTACAATGAGCAGTTCTTC. Encoded protein: CASRPSGSSYNEQFF.

In its sample, this clonotype ranks as medium-sized. The V call is TRBV11-2, the J call TRBJ2-7, with 8 bases fitting TRBD2. Germline loops: CDR1 SGHAT, CDR2 FQNNGV. The CDR3 is 13 amino acids. The CDR3 here is CASSRGGKYGQYV. CDR3 coding DNA: TGTGCCAGCAGCCGCGGGGGGAAGTACGGGCAGTACGTC.

This clonotype counts as medium-sized. V usage is TRBV7-9 and J usage is TRBJ1-1, with TRBD1 matching 7 bases. The length of the CDR3 is 14 residues. The V gene end was trimmed by 5 bases and the J gene end by 4 bases; junction bases not matched to a gene: 7. The V gene's germline CDR1 is SEHNR and CDR2 FQNEAQ (reference sequence). The chain's CDR3 is CASSPPTGVTEAFF. CDR3 nucleotides: TGTGCCAGCAGCCCGCCCACAGGGGTCACTGAAGCTTTCTTT.

This clonotype was counted only a few times. The V call is TRBV5-1, the J call TRBJ2-3; TRBD1 aligns across 9 bases. In germline, CDR1 is SGHRS, CDR2 YFSETQ. This CDR3 contains 17 residues. J was trimmed by 5 bases and V by 6 bases; bases with no gene match: 16. The DNA of the CDR3 is TGCGCCAGCACCTACGGAGGGACAGGGCTGGCGGGAGATACGCAGTATTTT. Translated, it gives CASTYGGTGLAGDTQYF.

The chain couples TRBV7-7 to TRBJ2-1, with 8 bases lining up with TRBD2. CDR3 length: 15 residues. The germline V gene encodes CDR1 SSHAT and CDR2 FNYEAQ (reference sequence). The trim removed 5 bases at V and 4 bases at J, leaving 7 bases unmatched. The CDR3 region is CASSRASGGYNEQFF. CDR3 DNA sequence: TGTGCCAGCAGCCGGGCGTCGGGGGGGTACAATGAGCAGTTCTTC.

V gene TRBV2 combines with J gene TRBJ2-3; D is ambiguous. V lost 10 bases to trimming and J lost 2 bases, with 13 bases between them. This CDR3 has 13 residues. CDR1 SNHLY and CDR2 FYNNEI come from the germline V gene. This CDR3 is CATSEPFTDTQYF. DNA of the CDR3: TGTGCCACCTCAGAGCCCTTCACAGATACGCAGTATTTT. Full variable domain (rest looked up from reference TRBV2 and TRBJ2-3): EPEVTQTPSHQVTQMGQEVILRCVPISNHLYFYWYRQILGQKVEFLVSFYNNEISEKSEIFDDQFSVERPDGSNFTLKIRSTKLEDSAMYFCATSEPFTDTQYFGPGTRLTVL.

By share, this clonotype counts as medium-sized (0.01 to 0.1%). The chain has TRBV5-1 and TRBJ2-5, with a weak D call TRBD1 (5 bases). CDR3 size: 14 residues. The ends were cut back, 4 bases at V and 5 bases at J, with 15 bases in the middle. Germline CDR1 reads SGHRS; CDR2 reads YFSETQ. The CDR3 sequence is CASSLTTVSETQYF. In DNA form, the CDR3 reads TGCGCCAGCAGCCTGACGACAGTCTCGGAGACCCAGTACTTC.

As DNA, the CDR3 is TGCAGTGCTTGGGACAGGAAACTTAACACTGAAGCTTTCTTT. It yields the protein CSAWDRKLNTEAFF. The chain joins TRBV20-1 to TRBJ1-1; 8 bases are a match to TRBD1. Germline trimming cut 5 bases from V and 2 bases from J; bases unmatched to any gene: 7. This CDR3 comprises 14 residues. Germline-derived CDR1 and CDR2 are DFQATT and SNEGSKA (reference sequence).

The V gene is TRBV7-2, the J gene TRBJ2-1, with 9 positions matching TRBD1. Germline CDR1 reads SGHTA; CDR2 reads FQGNSA. V lost 8 bases, J lost 4 bases, and 6 bases stayed unmatched. The CDR3 has 14 residues. CDR3 amino acids: CASRRDRVYNEQFF. CDR3 coding DNA: TGTGCCAGCCGGCGGGACAGGGTGTACAATGAGCAGTTCTTC. The full variable domain, with the rest looked up from reference TRBV7-2 and TRBJ2-1, is GAGVSQSPSNKVTEKGKDVELRCDPISGHTALYWYRQSLGQGLEFLIYFQGNSAPDKSGLPSDRFSAERTGGSVSTLTIQRTQQEDSAVYLCASRRDRVYNEQFFGPGTRLTVL.

The rearrangement joins TRBV5-1 to TRBJ2-5, with D maybe TRBD2 (6 bases). Trimming removed 0 bases at V and 5 bases at J, with 11 bases between. Germline V gene data show CDR1 as SGHRS and CDR2 as YFSETQ. The CDR3 covers 14 residues. The CDR3 coding sequence is TGCGCCAGCAGCTTGGAAGGACTAAGGGAGACCCAGTACTTC. Translating gives CASSLEGLRETQYF.

The chain recombines TRBV19 with TRBJ1-1; D not certain. V was pared by 1 base and J by 1 base, with 1 base between. The CDR3 extends over 12 amino acids. The germline gives CDR1 LNHDA, CDR2 SQIVND (reference sequence). The CDR3 DNA sequence: TGTGCCAGTAGTATAGGGAACACTGAAGCTTTCTTT. This translates into CASSIGNTEAFF.